This record looks at one TCR beta chain sequence and its context. Its antigen remains unidentified. Each CDR3 protein is one row after TCRdb ran MiXCR on the reads. The sample carries some 940,000 distinct CDR3 sequences, around a third recorded once. These data belong to a study of T cell repertoires in cytomegalovirus infection. CDR1 is SGHVS and CDR2 is FNYEAQ in the germline V gene. V was trimmed by 3 bases and J by 7 bases, leaving 15 bases between them. The CDR3 extends over 15 amino acids. The chain is built from TRBV7-6 and TRBJ1-4; tentative D call: TRBD1 (5 bases). The sequenced sample was cultured CD8+ T cells from PBMCs, obtained from culture after CMV antigen stimulation. This sequence was found in a human donor in good health (CMV status not recorded). Some clones in this sample may be carry-over from other donors' samples. The CDR3 DNA reads TGTGCCAGCAGCTTGACGGCAGGGCAGCTTGAAAAACTGTTTTTT. Translated: CASSLTAGQLEKLFF.